A single sample is the source of the 30 T cell receptor beta chains below, sequenced in a study of blood T cell repertoires in COVID-19. Assay: immunoSEQ multiplex PCR; the TCRdb copy retains only in-frame clones and omits some. Of around 270,000 clones listed, roughly 84% were seen once; the top ten hold 1.5%. The source material was peripheral blood. Receptors were obtained from a woman between 40 and 50 years old who had recovered from COVID-19.

The table lists this clone with a count of one. The J gene is TRBJ2-7, the V gene TRBV15, with D perhaps matching TRBD1 (6 bases). Germline V gene lookup returns CDR1 LNHNV and CDR2 YYDKDF (reference sequence). V was clipped by 0 bases and J by 3 bases, with 9 bases between them. The CDR3 consists of 14 residues. The CDR3 protein is CATSRDRTDYEQYF. DNA for the CDR3: TGTGCCACCAGCAGAGATAGGACAGACTACGAGCAGTACTTC.

The chain has TRBV28 and TRBJ2-7; possibly TRBD1 for D (6 bases). CDR1 is MDHEN and CDR2 is SYDVKM in the germline V gene. The ends were cut back, 5 bases at V and 4 bases at J, with 12 bases in the middle. The CDR3 is 13 residues long. CDR3 amino acids: CASSLTGLYEQYF. The CDR3 DNA sequence: TGTGCCAGCAGTCTGACAGGCCTATACGAGCAGTACTTC. Complete variable domain (other parts from reference TRBV28 and TRBJ2-7): DVKVTQSSRYLVKRTGEKVFLECVQDMDHENMFWYRQDPGLGLRLIYFSYDVKMKEKGDIPEGYSVSREKKERFSLILESASTNQTSMYLCASSLTGLYEQYFGPGTRLTVT.

The CDR3 coding sequence is TGTGCCAGCAGCCCAGGACAGTTTTATGGCTACACCTTC. This encodes CASSPGQFYGYTF. The chain combines TRBV7-9 with TRBJ1-2, with TRBD1 as a possible D gene (6 bases). Germline V lookup: CDR1 SEHNR, CDR2 FQNEAQ (reference sequence). The length of the CDR3 is 13 residues. V was cut by 5 bases and J by 5 bases, with 12 bases left in between.

This CDR3 is CASTRQRGYEQYF. The CDR3 DNA reads as TGTGCCAGCACCCGGCAGCGGGGCTACGAGCAGTACTTC. This sequence joins TRBV7-2 and TRBJ2-7, with TRBD2 matching 7 bases. V lost 7 bases, J lost 3 bases, and 6 bases stayed unmatched. From germline, CDR1 is SGHTA and CDR2 FQGNSA. This CDR3 contains 13 residues.

This clone was observed once. The rearrangement joins TRBV6-5 to TRBJ2-7; possibly TRBD1 for D (6 bases). Between the trimmed V and J ends, which lost 0 bases and 5 bases, there was a span of 17 bases. CDR1 is MNHEY and CDR2 is SVGAGI in the germline V gene. The CDR3 contains 16 residues. The CDR3 reads CASSYSRGQGIHEQYF. The CDR3 DNA reads as TGTGCCAGCAGTTACTCGAGAGGGCAGGGGATCCACGAGCAGTACTTC.

The chain couples TRBV16 to TRBJ2-3, with unresolved D. The length of the CDR3 is 11 residues. Per germline, CDR1 KGHSY and CDR2 FQNENV. V gave up 2 bases and J gave up 6 bases, with 3 bases separating them. The DNA for the CDR3 is TGTGCCAGCAGCCAAGCGGATACGCAGTATTTT. Its protein is CASSQADTQYF.

The V and J genes are TRBV12-3 or TRBV12-4 and TRBJ2-1; unclear D gene. Trimming removed 6 bases at V and 5 bases at J, with 8 bases between. This CDR3 spans 12 amino acids. CDR3 sequence reads: CASRTGDNEQFF. The DNA for the CDR3 is TGTGCCAGCAGAACCGGTGACAATGAGCAGTTCTTC.

The rearrangement uses TRBV7-9 and TRBJ2-1; TRBD1 is a possible D gene (6 bases). The CDR3 has 16 amino acids. V was pared by 5 bases and J by 5 bases, with 19 bases between. CDR1 SEHNR and CDR2 FQNEAQ come from the germline V gene (reference sequence). CDR3 region: CASSLPPGTSDNEQFF. CDR3 DNA sequence: TGTGCCAGCAGCCTCCCCCCGGGGACATCTGACAATGAGCAGTTCTTC.

This clone came up once. This chain joins TRBV7-3 and TRBJ1-1; 7 bases map to TRBD1. The CDR3 length is 15 residues. Germline V CDR1 and CDR2: SGHTA, FQGTGA. The V gene end was trimmed by 3 bases and the J gene end by 3 bases; junction bases not matched to a gene: 7. The CDR3 DNA follows: TGTGCCAGCAGCTTCGGGGACAGCCCCGACACTGAAGCTTTCTTT. As protein: CASSFGDSPDTEAFF.

V and J are TRBV4-1 and TRBJ1-6; D is unclear. V was clipped by 6 bases and J by 8 bases, with 14 bases between them. Germline loops: CDR1 MGHRA, CDR2 YSYEKL. The CDR3 extends over 14 amino acids. CDR3 nucleotide sequence: TGCGCCAGCAGTCAGGCAAGTTTAGATTCACCCCTCCACTTT. Its translation is CASSQASLDSPLHF.

V and J are TRBV7-7 and TRBJ2-5; D remains ambiguous. This CDR3 contains 14 residues. Germline V gives CDR1 SSHAT, CDR2 FNYEAQ (reference sequence). Between the trimmed V and J ends, which lost 5 bases and 1 base, there was a span of 11 bases. The CDR3 region has the DNA TGTGCCAGCAGCCCGAGACTGGGCCAAGAGACCCAGTACTTC. Encoded protein: CASSPRLGQETQYF.

The rearrangement joins TRBV5-5 to TRBJ2-7, with D perhaps matching TRBD1 (6 bases). This CDR3 contains 14 residues. In germline, CDR1 is SGHKS, CDR2 YYEKEE (reference sequence). V was pared by 4 bases and J by 3 bases, with 14 bases between. CDR3 DNA sequence: TGTGCCAGCAGCCTCGGACAGTTAAACTACGAGCAGTACTTC. Amino acid sequence: CASSLGQLNYEQYF. The full variable domain, its missing parts supplied by reference TRBV5-5 and TRBJ2-7, is DAGVTQSPTHLIKTRGQQVTLRCSPISGHKSVSWYQQVLGQGPQFIFQYYEKEERGRGNFPDRFSARQFPNYSSELNVNALLLGDSALYLCASSLGQLNYEQYFGPGTRLTVT.

The genes are TRBV19 and TRBJ2-1; 8 nucleotides agree with TRBD2. From germline, CDR1 is LNHDA and CDR2 SQIVND (reference sequence). V shed 6 bases, J shed 3 bases, and the junction held 10 bases outside the gene matches. CDR3 length: 16 amino acids. The CDR3 loop reads CASSSQSGGRYNEQFF. For the CDR3, the DNA is TGTGCCAGTAGCTCACAAAGCGGGGGTCGCTACAATGAGCAGTTCTTC.

The CDR3 DNA sequence: TGTGCCAGCAGTGAAAACCCGGGGTCTACGGAGACCCAGTACTTC. Amino acid sequence: CASSENPGSTETQYF. The V gene is TRBV2, the J gene TRBJ2-5, with TRBD2 as a possible D gene (5 bases). Trimming stripped 2 bases from V and 5 bases from J, with 15 bases between. The germline V gene encodes CDR1 SNHLY and CDR2 FYNNEI. This CDR3 has 15 residues.

V and J are TRBV15 and TRBJ1-1; D might be TRBD1 (5 bases). Looked up from germline, CDR1 is LNHNV and CDR2 is YYDKDF (reference sequence). The CDR3 consists of 15 residues. V lost 1 base and J 1 base, leaving 10 bases between the germline ends. This CDR3 is CATSRGGSQNTEAFF. CDR3 DNA: TGTGCCACCAGCAGAGGGGGCAGCCAGAACACTGAAGCTTTCTTT.

The V and J genes are TRBV2 and TRBJ1-2; no definite D call. The CDR3 has 13 amino acids. V dropped 2 bases and J dropped 6 bases, with 10 bases sitting between them. Per the germline V gene, CDR1 is SNHLY and CDR2 is FYNNEI. The CDR3 DNA sequence: TGTGCCAGCAGTGAAACCAGACTACATGGCTACACCTTC. It yields the protein CASSETRLHGYTF.

The chain recombines TRBV18 with TRBJ1-3, with TRBD1 as a possible D gene (6 bases). This CDR3 is built from 16 residues. The germline V gene encodes CDR1 KGHSH and CDR2 LQKENI. Trimming cost V 4 bases and J 0 bases, with 13 bases left between them. CDR3 residues: CASSLRQDDSGNTIYF. As DNA, the CDR3 is TGTGCCAGCTCACTTCGACAGGATGACTCTGGAAACACCATATATTTT.

V is TRBV3-1 (or the pseudogene TRBV3-2) and J is TRBJ1-5, with D perhaps TRBD1 (6 bases). V gave up 4 bases and J gave up 5 bases, with 12 bases separating them. CDR1 and CDR2 from the germline V gene are LGHDT and YNNKEL (reference sequence). This CDR3 is built from 14 residues. CDR3 in DNA: TGTGCCAGCAGCCGGGGGCAGGATTATCAGCCCCAGCATTTT. Translating it yields CASSRGQDYQPQHF.

This rearrangement joins TRBV9 to TRBJ2-1; D not resolved. V lost 0 bases and J 4 bases, leaving 5 bases between the germline ends. In germline, CDR1 is SGDLS, CDR2 YYNGEE. The CDR3 loop spans 13 amino acids. The DNA of the CDR3 is TGTGCCAGCAGCGTAGGGCAGTACAATGAGCAGTTCTTC. Translated: CASSVGQYNEQFF. The full variable domain, with the rest looked up from reference TRBV9 and TRBJ2-1, is DSGVTQTPKHLITATGQRVTLRCSPRSGDLSVYWYQQSLDQGLQFLIQYYNGEERAKGNILERFSAQQFPDLHSELNLSSLELGDSALYFCASSVGQYNEQFFGPGTRLTVL.

The J gene is TRBJ2-7, the V gene TRBV28, with D possibly TRBD2 on 7 matching bases. CDR1 and CDR2 from the germline V gene are MDHEN and SYDVKM. CDR3 length equals 17 residues. Trimming stripped 7 bases from V and 0 bases from J, with 22 bases between. Here the CDR3 reads CASTGWDGGQISYEQYF. CDR3 bases: TGTGCCAGCACTGGGTGGGACGGGGGGCAGATCTCCTACGAGCAGTACTTC.

V is TRBV9 and J is TRBJ2-1; tentatively, D is TRBD1 (7 bases). The CDR3 length is 16 residues. The germline V gene has CDR1 SGDLS and CDR2 YYNGEE. V lost 4 bases and J lost 8, with 22 bases in between. CDR3 in DNA: TGTGCCAGCAGCTCCCAGGCGTCCCTCAGGGGGGATGAGCAGTTCTTC. Translated: CASSSQASLRGDEQFF.

The gene calls are TRBV2 and TRBJ1-5; D is uncertain. The CDR3 extends over 15 amino acids. Per germline, CDR1 SNHLY and CDR2 FYNNEI. Trimming pared 9 bases from V and 5 bases from J, leaving 20 bases between. The CDR3 loop is CASGGESGRDQPQHF. CDR3 coding DNA: TGTGCCAGTGGAGGAGAATCAGGCCGCGATCAGCCCCAGCATTTT.

The chain carries TRBV3-1 (or the pseudogene TRBV3-2) and TRBJ2-1; 9 nucleotides line up with TRBD2. The CDR3 runs to 18 residues. The V and J ends lost 1 base and 8 bases, in that order; junction bases with no gene match: 15. Germline values: CDR1 LGHDT, CDR2 YNNKEL (reference sequence). The CDR3 DNA reads TGTGCCAGCAGCCAAGCGTGGGGACTAGCACCCCCTAACGATGAGCAGTTCTTC. This codes for CASSQAWGLAPPNDEQFF.

This clone appeared a few times. J is TRBJ1-3 and V is TRBV5-1; no firm D call. Germline V CDR1 and CDR2: SGHRS, YFSETQ. The CDR3 loop spans 15 amino acids. Trimming cost V 1 base and J 0 bases, with 8 bases left between them. This chain's CDR3 is CASSLLAGSGNTIYF. The CDR3, as DNA: TGCGCCAGCAGCTTGCTGGCAGGCTCTGGAAACACCATATATTTT.

The chain couples TRBV4-2 to TRBJ1-4, with D perhaps matching TRBD1 (6 bases). Between the trimmed V and J ends, which lost 4 bases and 7 bases, there was a span of 19 bases. There are 16 residues in the CDR3. Per germline, CDR1 LGHNA and CDR2 YNFKEQ. The CDR3 loop reads CASSPSYSRGGEKLFF. In DNA form, the CDR3 reads TGTGCCAGCAGCCCGTCTTATTCTCGAGGGGGTGAAAAACTGTTTTTT.

The chain recombines TRBV11-3 with TRBJ2-5, with TRBD2 as a possible D gene (6 bases). CDR3 length: 13 amino acids. Trimming pared 2 bases from V and 5 bases from J, leaving 9 bases between. Germline V gives CDR1 SGHNT, CDR2 YENEEA. For the CDR3, the DNA is TGTGCCAGCAGCTTAAACGCGGGGGAGACCCAGTACTTC. This sequence encodes CASSLNAGETQYF. The whole variable domain, remainder taken from reference TRBV11-3 and TRBJ2-5, is EAGVVQSPRYKIIEKKQPVAFWCNPISGHNTLYWYLQNLGQGPELLIRYENEEAVDDSQLPKDRFSAERLKGVDSTLKIQPAELGDSAVYLCASSLNAGETQYFGPGTRLLVL.

The gene calls are TRBV6-5 and TRBJ2-1; the match to TRBD1 covers 11 bases. Germline lookup yields CDR1 MNHEY and CDR2 SVGAGI. The V segment lost 7 bases and the J segment 11 bases; nucleotides outside the gene matches: 10. This CDR3 is 14 amino acids long. Here the CDR3 reads CASNQVGTGGKQFF. DNA of the CDR3: TGTGCCAGCAACCAAGTCGGGACAGGGGGTAAGCAGTTCTTC.

The CDR3 is CASSPLGSYEQYF. CDR3 sequence (DNA): TGCGCCAGCAGCCCGCTAGGTTCCTACGAGCAGTACTTC. The J gene is TRBJ2-7, the V gene TRBV5-1, with D unresolved. The CDR3 runs 13 residues. Looked up from germline, CDR1 is SGHRS and CDR2 is YFSETQ. Trimming left V 4 bases short and J 1 base short, with 9 bases between.

A single count supports this clone. V and J are TRBV5-5 and TRBJ1-2; TRBD1 matches at 10 bases. The CDR3 is 14 residues long. Germline-derived CDR1 and CDR2 are SGHKS and YYEKEE (reference sequence). V lost 6 bases, J lost 3 bases, and 5 bases stayed unmatched. In DNA, the CDR3 is TGTGCCAGCACTCGACAGGGGGCGGACTATGGCTACACCTTC. The encoded protein is CASTRQGADYGYTF. Full variable domain (missing parts from reference TRBV5-5 and TRBJ1-2): DAGVTQSPTHLIKTRGQQVTLRCSPISGHKSVSWYQQVLGQGPQFIFQYYEKEERGRGNFPDRFSARQFPNYSSELNVNALLLGDSALYLCASTRQGADYGYTFGSGTRLTVV.

The rearrangement joins TRBV9 to TRBJ2-2, with D perhaps TRBD2 (5 bases). Trimming shortened V by 0 bases and J by 4 bases, and 10 bases separated the two germline ends. This CDR3 is built from 15 residues. Looked up from germline, CDR1 is SGDLS and CDR2 is YYNGEE. The CDR3 reads CASSVARRGTGELFF. The CDR3 DNA reads TGTGCCAGCAGCGTAGCACGTCGGGGCACCGGGGAGCTGTTTTTT. Full variable domain (outside the CDR3, taken from reference TRBV9 and TRBJ2-2): DSGVTQTPKHLITATGQRVTLRCSPRSGDLSVYWYQQSLDQGLQFLIQYYNGEERAKGNILERFSAQQFPDLHSELNLSSLELGDSALYFCASSVARRGTGELFFGEGSRLTVL.